This TCR beta chain is drawn from a study of blood T cell repertoires in COVID-19. Study details: Samples representing acute and convalescent COVID-19 were sourced from the United States, Italy and Spain. Nucleic acid was either cDNA or gDNA, and it came from T cells, B-cell-depleted T cells, or PBMCs.

Germline assignment: CDR1 SGHDT and CDR2 YYEEEE. V lost 4 bases, J lost 0 bases, and 10 bases lay in between. The CDR3 consists of 14 residues. Measured with immunoSEQ multiplex PCR; TCRdb has only the in-frame clones, and not every one. The table shows about 230,000 clones, with approximately 88% occurring only once. The V gene is TRBV5-6, the J gene TRBJ1-1; D unclear. The material sequenced was PBMCs or T cells enriched from blood (not recorded which). The TCR originated in a middle-aged woman with acute COVID-19. The CDR3, as DNA: TGTGCCAGCAGCCTAGGAGGGTTGAACACTGAAGCTTTCTTT. This encodes CASSLGGLNTEAFF.